Sequencing of this TCR beta chain was carried out in a study of CD8 T cells in Susac syndrome (dated by TCRdb to the late 2010s). Study-level background: Repertoire sequencing was used to test whether CD8+ T cell activation and differentiation in Susac syndrome was antigen driven.

Peripheral blood CD8+ and CD4+ T cells from healthy donors, Susac syndrome patients and multiple sclerosis patients were profiled by high-throughput TCR beta sequencing. The multiple sclerosis controls were treatment-naive patients who had stable or active relapsing-remitting disease and met the revised McDonald criteria. Bulk CD8+ and CD4+ T cells were purified by magnetic negative isolation, while CD8+ TEMRA cells were enriched using FACS. Blood was drawn into EDTA tubes, processed within 24 hours, and PBMCs were isolated by density gradient centrifugation. PBMCs intended for TCR sequencing were frozen in liquid nitrogen and were later thawed in a 37 degrees C water bath. The sorted or isolated CD4+, CD8+ and CD8+ TEMRA cells had a purity of 90% or higher. RNA was extracted with the RNeasy kit and about 0.5 to 1 ug was reverse transcribed using random hexamers. The immunoSEQ multiplex PCR assay, covering 54 Vbeta and 13 Jbeta segments, was used to amplify TCR beta CDR3 regions. PCR amplification bias was corrected using a synthetic template baseline for primer optimization and computational correction. Per the original workflow: Reads were annotated to V, D and J genes according to IMGT and were analyzed with immunoSEQ Analyzer, with only productive sequences retained. Clonality was calculated as one minus the Shannon entropy normalized by log2 of the number of productive unique sequences. Public and private clones were assessed among the 100 most prevalent clones of each patient and control. Clones were defined as Susac-specific when absent from the healthy and MS cohorts, from approximately 1,100 published viral clones and from other ImmuneACCESS disease sequences. TCRdb's own reprocessing of the public reads used fastp at Q25 and MiXCR and kept productive beta chains. Under each unique CDR3 protein, matching rows form one entry showing the most common genes and DNA. Clone size and V and J calls follow TCRdb, not the original study. The sample table records approximately 200,000 distinct CDR3 sequences; about 95% of these occur just once. The ten largest make up approximately 0.08% of the sample.

What the authors observed across the whole study: The TCR sequencing and HLA analysis was acknowledged to have included a relatively small number of individuals.

Concerning this clonotype itself: Which antigen it targets is not known. No much larger clone is present one base from it, and per-base qualities are unavailable.

Sequenced sample: CD4+ T cells from PBMCs. This clonotype originated in a human donor with multiple sclerosis.

The CDR3 region reads CASSLRDGYTF. The DNA sequence is TGTGCCAGCAGCTTACGGGATGGCTACACCTTC. The chain is assembled from TRBV7-9 and TRBJ1-2, with the D gene not clear enough to name. Cut back by 2 bases and 6 bases, the V and J ends lie 4 bases apart. From the cysteine through the phenylalanine, the CDR3 covers 11 amino acids. Of the read, only the CDR3 DNA is kept; its 33 bases are in frame from base 1. Looking up the germline V gene (reference sequence) yields CDR1 SEHNR and CDR2 FQNEAQ.